Listed below are T cell receptor beta chains from one sample, sequenced in a study of T cell responses to AZD1222 COVID-19 vaccine. Libraries were prepared by immunoSEQ multiplex PCR; TCRdb keeps only in-frame clonotypes and omits some of them. The table lists under 100,000 clones, 80% to 90% of them singletons. The sample here was peripheral blood, taken 28 days after the second AZD1222 dose. All receptors come from an adult who received the AZD1222 COVID-19 vaccine. The CDR3 runs from the conserved cysteine through the conserved F or W. Each record gives: clone size, V gene, D gene, J gene, CDR3 DNA, CDR3 protein. A D gene is named only where the DNA matches it firmly. Some rows mark clone size as missing; the rest say once, few, many or name a class of expanded clone.

clone size: -; V gene: TRBV5-8; D gene: -; J gene: TRBJ1-5; CDR3 DNA: TGTGCCAGCACCACAAGGGGTTGGAATCAGCCCCAGCATTTT; CDR3 protein: CASTTRGWNQPQHF
clone size: -; V gene: TRBV10-3; D gene: -; J gene: TRBJ2-1; CDR3 DNA: TGTGCCATCAGTGAGAGGGCAGCATACAATGAGCAGTTCTTC; CDR3 protein: CAISERAAYNEQFF
clone size: -; V gene: TRBV7-2; D gene: -; J gene: TRBJ2-7; CDR3 DNA: TGTGCCAGCAGGTTTGGGCAGGGGATGTACGAGCAGTACTTC; CDR3 protein: CASRFGQGMYEQYF
clone size: -; V gene: TRBV5-1; D gene: -; J gene: TRBJ2-1; CDR3 DNA: TGCGCCAGCAGCGGAGACAGCAATGAGCAGTTCTTC; CDR3 protein: CASSGDSNEQFF
clone size: -; V gene: TRBV4-3; D gene: -; J gene: TRBJ1-6; CDR3 DNA: TGCGCCAGCAGCCAAGAAAACGGGATAGGGAATTCACCCCTCCACTTT; CDR3 protein: CASSQENGIGNSPLHF
clone size: once; V gene: TRBV19; D gene: TRBD1; J gene: TRBJ1-5; CDR3 DNA: TGTGCCAGTAGTATTACAGGGGATAATCAGCCCCAGCATTTT; CDR3 protein: CASSITGDNQPQHF
clone size: -; V gene: TRBV18; D gene: -; J gene: TRBJ1-2; CDR3 DNA: TGTGCCAGCTCACAAGGGACACCGAACTATGGCTACACCTTC; CDR3 protein: CASSQGTPNYGYTF
clone size: -; V gene: TRBV14; D gene: TRBD2; J gene: TRBJ2-3; CDR3 DNA: TGTGCCAGCAGCCAGGCTAGCGGGAGTGGGAAAGATACGCAGTATTTT; CDR3 protein: CASSQASGSGKDTQYF
clone size: -; V gene: TRBV11-3; D gene: -; J gene: TRBJ2-7; CDR3 DNA: TGTGCCAGCAGCTTTTATCGCACTTACGAGCAGTACTTC; CDR3 protein: CASSFYRTYEQYF
clone size: -; V gene: TRBV7-6; D gene: TRBD2; J gene: TRBJ2-1; CDR3 DNA: TGTGCCAGCAGCCCGCGACTAGCGGGAGGATACAATGAGCAGTTCTTC; CDR3 protein: CASSPRLAGGYNEQFF
clone size: -; V gene: TRBV12-2; D gene: -; J gene: TRBJ2-1; CDR3 DNA: TGTGCAAGTCGCCTCTTCATCAATTCCCGGGACTCTAGTAACAATGAGCAGTTCTTC; CDR3 protein: CASRLFINSRDSSNNEQFF
clone size: -; V gene: TRBV2; D gene: TRBD2; J gene: TRBJ2-5; CDR3 DNA: TGTGCCAGCACGGTAGTTTTTAGCGGGGAAGAGACCCAGTACTTC; CDR3 protein: CASTVVFSGEETQYF
clone size: -; V gene: TRBV30; D gene: -; J gene: TRBJ2-5; CDR3 DNA: TGTGGACTGGGACGGTACCAAGAGACCCAGTACTTC; CDR3 protein: CGLGRYQETQYF
clone size: -; V gene: TRBV29-1; D gene: -; J gene: TRBJ1-4; CDR3 DNA: TGCAGCGTTCGAGTCGAGGCCCTCACTAATGAAAAACTGTTTTTT; CDR3 protein: CSVRVEALTNEKLFF
clone size: -; V gene: TRBV12-3/TRBV12-4; D gene: -; J gene: TRBJ1-2; CDR3 DNA: TGTGCCAGCAGTTCCCGAGCTTGGGGCTACACCTTC; CDR3 protein: CASSSRAWGYTF
clone size: -; V gene: TRBV4-2; D gene: TRBD1; J gene: TRBJ2-2; CDR3 DNA: TGTGCCAGCAGACCCCGGACAGGGGAAGAGGTCGGGGAGCTGTTTTTT; CDR3 protein: CASRPRTGEEVGELFF
clone size: -; V gene: TRBV10-3; D gene: TRBD1; J gene: TRBJ1-6; CDR3 DNA: TGTGCCATCAGTGGGGACAGGGGTATGTCACCCCTCCACTTT; CDR3 protein: CAISGDRGMSPLHF
clone size: -; V gene: TRBV4-3; D gene: -; J gene: TRBJ2-2; CDR3 DNA: TGCGCCAGCAGCCAAGACAACACCGGGGAGCTGTTTTTT; CDR3 protein: CASSQDNTGELFF
clone size: -; V gene: TRBV4-3; D gene: -; J gene: TRBJ1-3; CDR3 DNA: TGCGCCAGCAGCCAAGATTACAGTTTTGGAAACACCATATATTTT; CDR3 protein: CASSQDYSFGNTIYF
clone size: -; V gene: TRBV4-3; D gene: -; J gene: TRBJ1-3; CDR3 DNA: TGCGCCAGCAGCCAAGATCTCCCGGGGGGTTTTTCTGGAAACACCATATATTTT; CDR3 protein: CASSQDLPGGFSGNTIYF
clone size: -; V gene: TRBV10-3; D gene: TRBD1; J gene: TRBJ1-2; CDR3 DNA: TGTGCCATCAGCCGCGAAGGAGGGGGCGGTGGCTACACCTTC; CDR3 protein: CAISREGGGGGYTF
clone size: -; V gene: TRBV6-5; D gene: -; J gene: TRBJ2-1; CDR3 DNA: TGTGCCAGCAGGGGCGCTGCCAATGAGCAGTTCTTC; CDR3 protein: CASRGAANEQFF
clone size: -; V gene: TRBV4-1; D gene: TRBD1; J gene: TRBJ1-5; CDR3 DNA: TGCGCCAGCAGCCCGGGACAGGGAATCAGGGGCAATCAGCCCCAGCATTTT; CDR3 protein: CASSPGQGIRGNQPQHF
clone size: -; V gene: TRBV3-1/TRBV3-2; D gene: TRBD2; J gene: TRBJ2-7; CDR3 DNA: TGTGCCAGCAGCCAAGATGCTAGCGGAACCTACGAGCAGTACTTC; CDR3 protein: CASSQDASGTYEQYF
clone size: -; V gene: TRBV5-1; D gene: TRBD1; J gene: TRBJ1-1; CDR3 DNA: TGCGCCAGTGGGTCGGGACAGGGTCTTATGAACACTGAAGCTTTCTTT; CDR3 protein: CASGSGQGLMNTEAFF
clone size: -; V gene: TRBV23-1; D gene: TRBD1; J gene: TRBJ2-7; CDR3 DNA: TGCGCCAGCAGTCAATCCGGGACAGGGTCGAAGGAGCAGTACTTC; CDR3 protein: CASSQSGTGSKEQYF
clone size: -; V gene: TRBV2; D gene: -; J gene: TRBJ1-5; CDR3 DNA: TGTGCCAGCAGTGAGACAGAAGGACCAGTATCGACCCAGCATTTT; CDR3 protein: CASSETEGPVSTQHF
clone size: -; V gene: TRBV2; D gene: -; J gene: TRBJ1-5; CDR3 DNA: TGTGCCAGCAGCCTTAGCGGGGGACCAAATAGCAATCAGCCCCAGCATTTT; CDR3 protein: CASSLSGGPNSNQPQHF
clone size: -; V gene: TRBV5-1; D gene: -; J gene: TRBJ1-1; CDR3 DNA: TGCGCCAGCAGCGTATGGGGGACTGAAGCTTTCTTT; CDR3 protein: CASSVWGTEAFF
clone size: -; V gene: TRBV7-3; D gene: -; J gene: TRBJ1-2; CDR3 DNA: TGTGCCAGCAGCTCAGGGGAATACGGCTACACCTTC; CDR3 protein: CASSSGEYGYTF
clone size: -; V gene: TRBV24-1; D gene: TRBD1; J gene: TRBJ1-4; CDR3 DNA: TGTGCCACCAGTGACACGACAGGGTCTAATGAAAAACTGTTTTTT; CDR3 protein: CATSDTTGSNEKLFF
clone size: once; V gene: TRBV28; D gene: -; J gene: TRBJ1-4; CDR3 DNA: TGTGCCAGCAGCAGACCAAATGAAAAACTGTTTTTT; CDR3 protein: CASSRPNEKLFF
clone size: -; V gene: TRBV7-2; D gene: -; J gene: TRBJ2-7; CDR3 DNA: TGTGCCAGCAGCTCGTCGGGCTCCTACGAGCAGTACTTC; CDR3 protein: CASSSSGSYEQYF
clone size: -; V gene: TRBV6-2/TRBV6-3; D gene: -; J gene: TRBJ2-5; CDR3 DNA: TGTGCCAGCAGTTCTAGCGATGGGACCCAGTACTTC; CDR3 protein: CASSSSDGTQYF
clone size: -; V gene: TRBV19; D gene: -; J gene: TRBJ1-5; CDR3 DNA: TGTGCCAGCCGGCCAGGGGAGCCGGGTCAGCCCCAGCATTTT; CDR3 protein: CASRPGEPGQPQHF
clone size: -; V gene: TRBV14; D gene: TRBD1; J gene: TRBJ2-5; CDR3 DNA: TGTGCCAGCAGCAAAGGGGGCGCTCGGACGACCCAGTACTTC; CDR3 protein: CASSKGGARTTQYF
clone size: -; V gene: TRBV25-1; D gene: TRBD1; J gene: TRBJ1-2; CDR3 DNA: TGTGCCAGCAGTGTTACGGGACAGGGCTATGGCTACACCTTC; CDR3 protein: CASSVTGQGYGYTF
clone size: -; V gene: TRBV2; D gene: TRBD1; J gene: TRBJ1-1; CDR3 DNA: TGTGCCAGCAGGAAGTCCGGGACAGGAGGGATTGAAGCTTTCTTT; CDR3 protein: CASRKSGTGGIEAFF
clone size: -; V gene: TRBV3-1/TRBV3-2; D gene: -; J gene: TRBJ1-1; CDR3 DNA: TGTGCCAGCAAAAAATCGGACAGTAAAAACACTGAAGCTTTCTTT; CDR3 protein: CASKKSDSKNTEAFF
clone size: -; V gene: TRBV7-6; D gene: -; J gene: TRBJ2-2; CDR3 DNA: TGTGCCAGCAGCCCGGTCGGTGCCGGGGAGCTGTTTTTT; CDR3 protein: CASSPVGAGELFF
clone size: -; V gene: TRBV19; D gene: TRBD1; J gene: TRBJ1-1; CDR3 DNA: TGTGCCAGTAGTATCGGACAGGGGAACACTGAAGCTTTCTTT; CDR3 protein: CASSIGQGNTEAFF
clone size: -; V gene: TRBV4-3; D gene: -; J gene: TRBJ1-2; CDR3 DNA: TGCGCCAGCAGCCAAGAGGGGGGGAGTCATGGCTACACCTTC; CDR3 protein: CASSQEGGSHGYTF
clone size: many; V gene: TRBV4-1; D gene: -; J gene: TRBJ1-1; CDR3 DNA: TGCGCCAGCAGCCAATCCGGGGTGGCCGGAGCTTTCTTT; CDR3 protein: CASSQSGVAGAFF
clone size: medium-sized; V gene: TRBV6-4; D gene: -; J gene: TRBJ2-7; CDR3 DNA: TGTGCCAGGCTCAGCGGGCCCTACGAGCAGTACTTC; CDR3 protein: CARLSGPYEQYF
clone size: -; V gene: TRBV5-1; D gene: TRBD2; J gene: TRBJ2-7; CDR3 DNA: TGCGCCAGCAGCTGGGGCGGGGGGGAGCAGTACTTC; CDR3 protein: CASSWGGGEQYF
clone size: -; V gene: TRBV11-3; D gene: TRBD1; J gene: TRBJ1-6; CDR3 DNA: TGTGCCAGCAGCTCTGGGACAGCCAATAATTCACCCCTCCACTTT; CDR3 protein: CASSSGTANNSPLHF
clone size: -; V gene: TRBV28; D gene: TRBD1; J gene: TRBJ1-1; CDR3 DNA: TGTGCCAGCAGTCCCCCTCCTACAGGGGCAATGAACACTGAAGCTTTCTTT; CDR3 protein: CASSPPPTGAMNTEAFF
clone size: -; V gene: TRBV28; D gene: -; J gene: TRBJ2-1; CDR3 DNA: TGTGCCAGCAGTCGAAGCGGGAATGAGCAGTTCTTC; CDR3 protein: CASSRSGNEQFF
clone size: -; V gene: TRBV7-2; D gene: TRBD2; J gene: TRBJ2-2; CDR3 DNA: TGTGCCAGCAGCTTAAGAGCGGGGGTCACCGGGGAGCTGTTTTTT; CDR3 protein: CASSLRAGVTGELFF
clone size: -; V gene: TRBV29-1; D gene: -; J gene: TRBJ2-3; CDR3 DNA: TGCAGCGGGACGACAGGCACAGATACGCAGTATTTT; CDR3 protein: CSGTTGTDTQYF